The 28 T cell receptor beta chains below were found in one sample sequenced in a study of PD-1 blockade in mismatch repair-deficient tumors. This table comes from immunoSEQ multiplex PCR, and its TCRdb copy is limited to in-frame clones, with some not included. The repertoire holds under 150,000 clones, with about 88% as singletons. The sample here was peripheral blood, taken just over 70 weeks after starting pembrolizumab. These receptors all stem from an adult with mismatch repair-deficient cancer.

J is TRBJ2-6 and V is TRBV7-6; D perhaps matches TRBD2 (6 bases). V shed 5 bases and J shed 0 bases, with 23 bases lying between them. The CDR3 loop spans 20 amino acids. The V gene's germline CDR1 is SGHVS and CDR2 FNYEAQ. CDR3 sequence: CASSPKLSWTKISGANVLTF. Here the CDR3 DNA reads TGTGCCAGCAGCCCAAAGCTCTCCTGGACTAAAATCTCTGGGGCCAACGTCCTGACTTTC.

For the CDR3, the DNA is TGCGCCAGCAGCTTGGCCTCATTTCGGACAGGTGAGGGAACTAATGAAAAACTGTTTTTT. It codes for CASSLASFRTGEGTNEKLFF. This sequence joins TRBV5-1 and TRBJ1-4; 7 bases are shared with TRBD1. In germline, CDR1 is SGHRS, CDR2 YFSETQ. The CDR3 totals 20 residues. The J segment lost 1 base and the V segment lost 0 bases, leaving 15 bases of the junction unmatched.

J is TRBJ2-1 and V is TRBV29-1, with 7 nucleotides matching TRBD1. V trimming: 4 bases; J trimming: 4 bases; junction bases outside the gene matches: 4. Germline V gene data show CDR1 as SQVTM and CDR2 as ANQGSEA. The CDR3 runs to 13 residues. The CDR3 spells CSVGDRAYNEQFF. CDR3 DNA: TGCAGCGTTGGAGACAGGGCTTACAATGAGCAGTTCTTC.

The chain joins TRBV6-1 to TRBJ2-7; tentatively, D is TRBD2 (6 bases). The CDR3 consists of 14 residues. The ends were cut back, 2 bases at V and 4 bases at J, with 12 bases in the middle. CDR1 MNHNS and CDR2 SASEGT come from the germline V gene. DNA for the CDR3: TGTGCCAGCAGTGAAATTCCAGGGAGGTACGAGCAGTACTTC. The encoded protein is CASSEIPGRYEQYF.

The chain links TRBV29-1 to TRBJ1-1; the match to TRBD1 covers 7 bases. Germline CDR1 reads SQVTM; CDR2 reads ANQGSEA. This CDR3 comprises 15 residues. V lost 7 bases and J lost 0; bases outside the gene matches: 11. The CDR3 DNA follows: TGCAGCGCATCCCGGGACAGCTCTCTGAACACTGAAGCTTTCTTT. Its protein product is CSASRDSSLNTEAFF.

This clone was counted a single time. The V and J genes are TRBV11-2 and TRBJ2-7; TRBD1 matches 7 bases. V was pared by 1 base and J by 1 base, with 4 bases of the junction left unmatched. The V gene's germline CDR1 is SGHAT and CDR2 FQNNGV. The CDR3 consists of 15 residues. CDR3 loop: CASSLGTGLSYEQYF. For the CDR3, the DNA is TGTGCCAGCAGCTTAGGGACAGGCCTTTCCTACGAGCAGTACTTC.

V is TRBV4-3 and J is TRBJ2-3; maybe TRBD2 (5 bases). The germline V gene has CDR1 LGHNA and CDR2 YSLEER. The CDR3 is 16 residues long. With 0 bases removed from V and 4 bases from J, the gap between germline ends came to 14 bases. The CDR3 reads CASSQDPASTPDTQYF. In nucleotides, the CDR3 is TGCGCCAGCAGCCAAGATCCGGCTAGCACCCCAGATACGCAGTATTTT.

The chain uses TRBV9 and TRBJ2-4, with D unclear. Per germline, CDR1 SGDLS and CDR2 YYNGEE. Trimming cost V 3 bases and J 4 bases, with 14 bases left between them. The length of the CDR3 is 15 residues. CDR3 residues: CASSDDPGRKNIQYF. CDR3 coding DNA: TGTGCCAGCAGCGATGACCCGGGCCGTAAAAACATTCAGTACTTC.

The table lists this clone with a count of one. This chain joins TRBV4-2 and TRBJ2-3; the match to TRBD2 covers 14 bases. Trimming at V came to 6 bases and at J to 3 bases, leaving 5 bases not matched to a gene. Germline CDR1 is LGHNA and CDR2 is YNFKEQ. This CDR3 is built from 16 residues. The CDR3: CASSLTSGRGTDTQYF. The CDR3 nucleotides read TGTGCCAGCAGTCTGACTAGCGGGAGGGGGACAGATACGCAGTATTTT.

The V and J genes are TRBV5-4 and TRBJ2-1, with 10 nucleotides matching TRBD2. CDR1 SGHNT and CDR2 YYREEE come from the germline V gene (reference sequence). The CDR3 totals 16 residues. Trimming cost V 4 bases and J 7 bases; bases outside gene matches: 11. The CDR3 is CASSRPAGGSRNEQFF. In DNA form, the CDR3 reads TGTGCCAGCAGCCGGCCAGCGGGAGGGAGCAGGAATGAGCAGTTCTTC.

The chain uses TRBV7-9 and TRBJ2-3, with D tentatively TRBD2 (6 bases). This CDR3 has 15 residues. The germline V gene has CDR1 SEHNR and CDR2 FQNEAQ (reference sequence). Between the trimmed V and J ends, which lost 8 bases and 2 bases, there was a span of 17 bases. CDR3 region: CASGGTFRNTDTQYF. The DNA for the CDR3 is TGTGCCAGCGGGGGGACTTTCCGGAACACAGATACGCAGTATTTT.

V and J are TRBV21-1 and TRBJ2-7; TRBD1 is taken as the D call from the table, unchecked against the DNA. TRBV21-1 is described as a pseudogene. The CDR3 loop spans 17 amino acids. CDR3 region: CASSKGDTDTFPYEQYF. The CDR3 DNA sequence: TGTGCCAGCAGCAAAGGTGACACGGACACCTTCCCCTACGAGCAGTACTTC.

CDR3 nucleotides: TGTGCCAGCAGTGTCGGCCAGGGTCCACAAGAGACCCAGTACTTC. Its protein product is CASSVGQGPQETQYF. The V call is TRBV6-5, the J call TRBJ2-5, with TRBD1 as a possible D gene (5 bases). Per the germline V gene, CDR1 is MNHEY and CDR2 is SVGAGI. Trimming took off 5 bases at V and 2 bases at J, with 15 bases between the two ends. This CDR3 is 15 amino acids long.

This chain uses TRBV6-1 with TRBJ2-5; maybe TRBD2 (5 bases). Trimming shortened V by 10 bases and J by 2 bases, and 17 bases separated the two germline ends. Germline V gives CDR1 MNHNS, CDR2 SASEGT. The CDR3 totals 14 residues. CDR3 amino acids: CATSLPAEQETQYF. CDR3 sequence (DNA): TGTGCCACCTCACTCCCAGCGGAACAAGAGACCCAGTACTTC.

This clone was seen a single time. CDR3 in DNA: TGTGCCAGCAGTTACGTGTCTTCAGACTACAATGAGCAGTTCTTC. Its protein is CASSYVSSDYNEQFF. This rearrangement joins TRBV6-5 to TRBJ2-1; D unclear. The V end was cut by 2 bases, the J end by 3 bases, with 11 bases between. The CDR3 length is 15 residues. Germline values: CDR1 MNHEY, CDR2 SVGAGI.

The V call is TRBV5-6, the J call TRBJ2-1; D gene ambiguous. This CDR3 spans 15 amino acids. CDR1 is SGHDT and CDR2 is YYEEEE in the germline V gene. Trimming left V 2 bases short and J 0 bases short, with 9 bases between. The CDR3 reads CASSFAANSYNEQFF. Here the CDR3 DNA reads TGTGCCAGCAGCTTTGCAGCGAACTCCTACAATGAGCAGTTCTTC.

The rearrangement joins TRBV6-5 to TRBJ2-7; 9 nucleotides line up with TRBD2. CDR1 is MNHEY, CDR2 SVGAGI, per germline. The J segment lost 2 bases and the V segment lost 10 bases, leaving 12 bases of the junction unmatched. This CDR3 has 15 amino acids. The CDR3 DNA reads TGTGCCACCTCTCCCAAGCGGGAGGTGACCTACGAGCAGTACTTC. As protein: CATSPKREVTYEQYF.

The chain is built from TRBV4-3 and TRBJ2-5; TRBD2 matches at 7 bases. In germline, CDR1 is LGHNA, CDR2 YSLEER. The CDR3 is 16 residues long. Trimming took 1 base from V and 2 from J; bases not matched to a gene: 7. DNA for the CDR3: TGCGCCAGCAGCCAAGGGCCTTGGGGAGGGCAAGAGACCCAGTACTTC. Amino acid sequence: CASSQGPWGGQETQYF.

A single count supports this clone. The chain is built from TRBV30 and TRBJ2-3; D gene ambiguous. The germline V and J ends were trimmed by 1 base and 0 bases, with 11 bases remaining between them. The length of the CDR3 is 15 residues. From germline, CDR1 is GTSNPN and CDR2 SVGIG (reference sequence). The CDR3 is CAWSGGHPSTDTQYF. The CDR3 DNA is TGTGCCTGGAGTGGGGGTCACCCTAGCACAGATACGCAGTATTTT.

The chain recombines TRBV18 with TRBJ2-7; TRBD2 matches at 10 bases. The germline V gene has CDR1 KGHSH and CDR2 LQKENI. V shed 0 bases and J 1 base; nucleotides not matched to a gene: 3. The CDR3 extends over 16 amino acids. The CDR3 nucleotides read TGTGCCAGCTCACCACCGGGGACTAGCGCTTCCTACGAGCAGTACTTC. As protein: CASSPPGTSASYEQYF.

The chain employs TRBV28 and TRBJ1-5, with D possibly being TRBD1 (6 bases). Trimming cost V 6 bases and J 1 base, with 10 bases left between them. CDR1 and CDR2 (germline): MDHEN, SYDVKM. This CDR3 has 14 amino acids. CDR3 amino acids: CASRLTGSNQPQHF. The CDR3, as DNA: TGTGCCAGCAGACTTACAGGGAGCAATCAGCCCCAGCATTTT.

The chain uses TRBV6-5 and TRBJ2-7; D call uncertain. The CDR3 is made up of 14 amino acids. The ends were cut back, 5 bases at V and 2 bases at J, with 13 bases in the middle. Germline lookup yields CDR1 MNHEY and CDR2 SVGAGI. This chain's CDR3 is CASSIALGPYEQYF. Here the CDR3 DNA reads TGTGCCAGCAGTATTGCCCTGGGCCCCTACGAGCAGTACTTC.

The V call is TRBV10-3, the J call TRBJ1-3, with D unresolved. The germline V and J ends were trimmed by 4 bases and 0 bases, with 10 bases remaining between them. The length of the CDR3 is 15 residues. Germline V gene lookup returns CDR1 ENHRY and CDR2 SYGVKD. CDR3 in DNA: TGTGCCATCAGTGGGGCCCGGGACTCTGGAAACACCATATATTTT. It codes for CAISGARDSGNTIYF.

CDR3 amino acids: CASSYEGRTFFYEQYF. As DNA, the CDR3 is TGTGCCAGCAGTTACGAGGGGCGGACCTTTTTCTACGAGCAGTACTTC. The rearrangement links TRBV6-6 to TRBJ2-7, with D perhaps matching TRBD1 or TRBD2 (5 bases each). V gave up 2 bases and J gave up 3 bases, with 17 bases separating them. Germline V gives CDR1 MNHNY, CDR2 SVGAGI (reference sequence). This CDR3 has 16 residues.

The chain recombines TRBV30 with TRBJ2-3; either TRBD1 or TRBD2 may supply D (5 bases each). Trimming pared 5 bases from V and 0 bases from J, leaving 15 bases between. The CDR3 is made up of 15 amino acids. Germline loops: CDR1 GTSNPN, CDR2 SVGIG (reference sequence). CDR3 in amino acids: CAWGGRGVSTDTQYF. The CDR3, as DNA: TGTGCCTGGGGGGGTCGGGGAGTTAGCACAGATACGCAGTATTTT.

The chain is built from TRBV5-1 and TRBJ1-1; TRBD1 aligns across 9 bases. This CDR3 region has 16 residues. The junction had 13 bases not matched to a gene; V was cut back by 4 bases and J by 6 bases. CDR1 SGHRS and CDR2 YFSETQ come from the germline V gene. The CDR3 loop reads CASSLHRDRALAEAFF. The CDR3 DNA reads TGCGCCAGCAGCCTACACCGGGACAGGGCTCTTGCTGAAGCTTTCTTT.

The chain recombines TRBV4-1 with TRBJ1-2; no reliable D call. Trimming removed 4 bases from V and 2 bases from J, with 29 bases in between. The germline gives CDR1 MGHRA, CDR2 YSYEKL. CDR3 size: 20 residues. The CDR3 reads CASSRAPGQASNAINYGYTF. CDR3 sequence (DNA): TGCGCCAGCAGCCGGGCGCCGGGTCAGGCGAGCAACGCTATAAACTATGGCTACACCTTC.

The rearrangement joins TRBV19 to TRBJ1-1; D perhaps matches TRBD1 (6 bases). V was pared by 8 bases and J by 1 base, with 26 bases between. CDR3 length: 18 amino acids. Germline-derived CDR1 and CDR2 are LNHDA and SQIVND (reference sequence). The DNA of the CDR3 is TGTGCCAGTTGGGCCCTGGGGGCACCTCCGAAGACGAACACTGAAGCTTTCTTT. Amino acid sequence: CASWALGAPPKTNTEAFF.